The 24 T cell receptor beta chains below were found in one sample sequenced in a study of blood T cell repertoires in COVID-19. Here immunoSEQ multiplex PCR was the method, and the copy in TCRdb shows in-frame clones only, minus some. The sample has roughly 200,000 clones; about three quarters are singletons. The sequenced material came from peripheral blood. These receptors all come from a woman over 75 with COVID-19, enrolled during active disease.

The chain has TRBV3-1 (or the pseudogene TRBV3-2) and TRBJ2-4, with a weak D call TRBD1 (6 bases). The CDR3 consists of 15 residues. Looked up from germline, CDR1 is LGHDT and CDR2 is YNNKEL (reference sequence). Deletions cut 0 bases from V and 7 bases from J, with 13 bases between. The CDR3 loop is CASSQDRGGFNIQYF. The CDR3 nucleotides are TGTGCCAGCAGCCAAGATAGAGGGGGTTTTAACATTCAGTACTTC.

This clone was counted only a few times. V is TRBV5-1 and J is TRBJ1-2, with 7 bases lining up with TRBD1. The CDR3 contains 13 residues. CDR1 is SGHRS, CDR2 YFSETQ, per germline. V was clipped by 2 bases and J by 7 bases; unmatched bases: 5. In nucleotides, the CDR3 is TGCGCCAGCAGCTTCGACAGGGTGTCTGGCTACACCTTC. It codes for CASSFDRVSGYTF.

This clone showed up many times. The chain has TRBV5-6 and TRBJ1-4, with D tentatively TRBD1 (6 bases). Trimming removed 1 base at V and 7 bases at J, with 17 bases between. The CDR3 consists of 16 residues. The germline V gene encodes CDR1 SGHDT and CDR2 YYEEEE. CDR3 bases: TGTGCCAGCAGCTTGTTCGGGCAGGGGTGGAGTGAAAAACTGTTTTTT. It encodes CASSLFGQGWSEKLFF. Drawing the rest from reference TRBV5-6 and TRBJ1-4, the complete variable domain is DAGVTQSPTHLIKTRGQQVTLRCSPKSGHDTVSWYQQALGQGPQFIFQYYEEEERQRGNFPDRFSGHQFPNYSSELNVNALLLGDSALYLCASSLFGQGWSEKLFFGSGTQLSVL.

This chain uses TRBV28 with TRBJ1-2, with no clear D. The CDR3 totals 15 residues. The V gene's germline CDR1 is MDHEN and CDR2 SYDVKM. With 2 bases removed from V and 1 base from J, the gap between germline ends came to 11 bases. This chain's CDR3 is CASSLTRVSNYGYTF. DNA of the CDR3: TGTGCCAGCAGTTTAACGAGGGTTAGTAACTATGGCTACACCTTC.

This clone was counted between two and nine times. The V and J genes are TRBV5-1 and TRBJ2-4; a weak D match, TRBD1 (6 bases). V was cut by 0 bases and J by 8 bases, with 12 bases left in between. Germline CDR1 and CDR2: SGHRS and YFSETQ. There are 14 residues in the CDR3. CDR3: CASSLAQGNDIQYF. The CDR3 DNA reads TGCGCCAGCAGCTTGGCTCAGGGGAATGACATTCAGTACTTC.

The chain joins TRBV10-1 to TRBJ2-7; TRBD2 is a possible D gene (6 bases). CDR1 and CDR2 from the germline V gene are WNHNN and SYGVQD (reference sequence). CDR3 size: 15 residues. V lost 4 bases and J 3 bases, leaving 16 bases between the germline ends. The CDR3 loop reads CASSGRELNLYEQYF. The CDR3 nucleotides read TGCGCCAGCAGTGGCCGGGAGCTCAACCTCTACGAGCAGTACTTC.

V is TRBV19 and J is TRBJ1-1; 8 bases are shared with TRBD1. The CDR3 is made up of 13 amino acids. Germline V CDR1 and CDR2: LNHDA, SQIVND (reference sequence). The J segment lost 8 bases and the V segment lost 1 base, leaving 3 bases of the junction unmatched. The CDR3 DNA reads as TGTGCCAGTAGTATAGCAGGGGGCTCAGAAGCTTTCTTT. Translation: CASSIAGGSEAFF.

This clone was detected only a few times. V usage is TRBV7-9 and J usage is TRBJ2-3; D remains unclear. This CDR3 is built from 12 residues. Germline V gene sequence: CDR1 SEHNR, CDR2 FQNEAQ (reference sequence). V lost 6 bases, J lost 1 base, and 5 bases lay in between. The CDR3 nucleotides read TGTGCCAGCAGGGAGCGCACAGATACGCAGTATTTT. Translation gives CASRERTDTQYF.

This clone was detected a few times. The rearrangement joins TRBV10-3 to TRBJ1-5; 9 bases line up with TRBD1. Germline assignment: CDR1 ENHRY and CDR2 SYGVKD. The CDR3 loop spans 13 amino acids. The ends lost 10 bases at V and 7 bases at J; junction bases unmatched: 8. The CDR3 reads CASLQGAGQPQHF. The CDR3 DNA sequence: TGTGCCAGCCTACAGGGGGCTGGACAGCCCCAGCATTTT.

This chain joins TRBV7-9 and TRBJ2-1; D perhaps matches TRBD2 (6 bases). Per germline, CDR1 SEHNR and CDR2 FQNEAQ (reference sequence). The CDR3 is 15 amino acids. V was cut by 3 bases and J by 4 bases, with 13 bases left in between. The CDR3 DNA follows: TGTGCCAGCAGCTTCGGGACTCCCAGTTACAATGAGCAGTTCTTC. It translates to CASSFGTPSYNEQFF.

The genes are TRBV24-1 and TRBJ1-2; D not certain. Germline CDR1 and CDR2: KGHDR and SFDVKD. V was cut by 3 bases and J by 2 bases, with 6 bases left in between. The CDR3 contains 13 residues. The CDR3 nucleotides read TGTGCCACCAGTGATCGCGTGAACTATGGCTACACCTTC. Encoded protein: CATSDRVNYGYTF.

The chain couples TRBV18 to TRBJ2-3, with 9 bases identical to TRBD1. Germline lookup yields CDR1 KGHSH and CDR2 LQKENI. Germline trimming cut 3 bases from V and 8 bases from J; bases unmatched to any gene: 15. The CDR3 is 17 residues long. CDR3 loop: CASSPVGTGYLPPTQYF. The CDR3 coding sequence is TGTGCCAGCTCACCGGTTGGGACAGGGTATCTTCCCCCTACGCAGTATTTT.

Written as DNA, the CDR3 is TGTGCCAGCAGCTTTTCACAGACCTACGAGCAGTACTTC. It is translated as CASSFSQTYEQYF. V gene TRBV7-9 combines with J gene TRBJ2-7; D not resolved. Germline V gives CDR1 SEHNR, CDR2 FQNEAQ (reference sequence). This CDR3 has 13 amino acids. V shed 3 bases and J shed 2 bases, with 8 bases lying between them.

This clone was found a few times. The J gene is TRBJ2-3, the V gene TRBV6-1, with D hard to call. V lost 1 base and J lost 0, with 8 bases in between. In germline, CDR1 is MNHNS, CDR2 SASEGT. This CDR3 contains 15 residues. The CDR3 DNA is TGTGCCAGCAGTGAAGTAGCAGCTAGCACAGATACGCAGTATTTT. Translated, it gives CASSEVAASTDTQYF.

This chain links TRBV3-1 (or the pseudogene TRBV3-2) with TRBJ2-1; TRBD2 agrees at 9 bases. Trimming took 6 bases from V and 3 from J; bases not matched to a gene: 3. This CDR3 contains 14 residues. Germline assignment: CDR1 LGHDT and CDR2 YNNKEL (reference sequence). CDR3 sequence (DNA): TGTGCCAGCAGACGTAGCGGGGGCTACAATGAGCAGTTCTTC. The encoded protein is CASRRSGGYNEQFF.

This sequence joins TRBV29-1 and TRBJ2-3, with 10 bases lining up with TRBD1. From germline, CDR1 is SQVTM and CDR2 ANQGSEA. Germline trimming cut 2 bases from V and 9 bases from J; bases unmatched to any gene: 11. This CDR3 is built from 15 residues. The chain's CDR3 is CSVEMTGGPSRTQYF. CDR3 nucleotide sequence: TGCAGCGTTGAAATGACAGGGGGCCCCTCCCGGACGCAGTATTTT.

The chain is built from TRBV10-3 and TRBJ1-1; possibly TRBD1 for D (6 bases). Trimming cost V 10 bases and J 4 bases, with 22 bases left between them. Germline lookup yields CDR1 ENHRY and CDR2 SYGVKD. The CDR3 length is 15 residues. The CDR3 region has the DNA TGTGCCACCAATAGTTTGGGGGGGCAAGTCACTGAAGCTTTCTTT. Translating it yields CATNSLGGQVTEAFF.

This chain connects TRBV7-2 to TRBJ1-5, with D possibly TRBD1 on 6 matching bases. This CDR3 is 15 amino acids long. In germline, CDR1 is SGHTA, CDR2 FQGNSA. V was clipped by 1 base and J by 5 bases, with 12 bases between them. The CDR3 region has the DNA TGTGCCAGCAGCTTAGAATCGGGGGGCTATCAGCCCCAGCATTTT. It translates to CASSLESGGYQPQHF.

The chain carries TRBV11-3 and TRBJ1-2; 10 bases map to TRBD1. With V trimmed by 2 bases and J by 1 base, 4 bases remained unmatched. Germline assignment: CDR1 SGHNT and CDR2 YENEEA. The CDR3 runs 16 residues. The chain's CDR3 is CASSLRGTGDNYGYTF. Here the CDR3 DNA reads TGTGCCAGCAGCTTACGTGGGACAGGGGATAACTATGGCTACACCTTC.

V is TRBV14 and J is TRBJ2-1; no definite D call. V lost 0 bases, J lost 4 bases, and 7 bases lay in between. The CDR3 consists of 14 residues. Germline V gene data show CDR1 as SGHDN and CDR2 as FVKESK. The CDR3: CASSQDSWYNEQFF. DNA of the CDR3: TGTGCCAGCAGCCAAGATAGCTGGTACAATGAGCAGTTCTTC.

The rearrangement links TRBV19 to TRBJ1-2, with a tentative D call TRBD1 (5 bases). Trimming removed 7 bases from V and 8 bases from J, with 17 bases in between. There are 13 residues in the CDR3. The germline gives CDR1 LNHDA, CDR2 SQIVND (reference sequence). The CDR3 protein is CASTTGDSQGYTF. CDR3 coding DNA: TGTGCCAGTACCACAGGCGACAGTCAGGGCTACACCTTC.

This clone was picked up a small number of times. The chain carries TRBV7-8 and TRBJ2-7, with 8 bases identical to TRBD2. The CDR3 covers 14 residues. V dropped 2 bases and J dropped 4; count of bases not matched to a gene: 4. Germline lookup yields CDR1 SGHVS and CDR2 FQNEAQ. In DNA form, the CDR3 reads TGTGCCAGCAGCTTAATCGGGGGGGCATACGAGCAGTACTTC. This codes for CASSLIGGAYEQYF.

This chain joins TRBV9 and TRBJ2-5; 7 nucleotides line up with TRBD2. Germline CDR1 is SGDLS and CDR2 is YYNGEE. Germline trimming cut 4 bases from V and 2 bases from J; bases unmatched to any gene: 8. The CDR3 loop spans 15 amino acids. CDR3 bases: TGTGCCAGCAGCCCCGGTCCTAGCGGACAAGAGACCCAGTACTTC. It translates to CASSPGPSGQETQYF.

J is TRBJ1-5 and V is TRBV18; D is perhaps TRBD1 (6 bases). V gave up 1 base and J gave up 4 bases, with 11 bases separating them. This CDR3 is 15 amino acids long. From germline, CDR1 is KGHSH and CDR2 LQKENI. The CDR3 loop is CASSPQGGANQPQHF. The CDR3 nucleotides are TGTGCCAGCTCACCACAAGGGGGTGCGAATCAGCCCCAGCATTTT.